This TCR beta chain appears in the sequencing data of a study of chemoradiotherapy in HPV16-positive cancers. Study-wide context: Two HPV16-positive patients' cells yielded candidate HPV-specific clones and common motifs. Study-wide results and caveats: Candidate HPV-specific clones and E7-related TCR motifs grew in tumor during treatment. For HPV16-positive patients, expanding HPV-responsive T cells associated with longer recurrence-free survival.

Clones were sequenced by immunoSEQ multiplex PCR, and TCRdb holds only the in-frame ones, with some missing. The repertoire consists of roughly 70,000 clones, with roughly 90% occurring once and the leading ten covering more than 3.5%. A word on this clone: No antigen is known for it.

Between the trimmed V and J ends, which lost 4 bases and 0 bases, there was a span of 10 bases. The CDR3 sequence is 15 residues long. CDR1 and CDR2 from the germline V gene are SGHAT and FQNNGV. Repertoires were sampled repeatedly during chemoradiotherapy. The sequence derives from a human donor with HPV-associated anogenital cancer. The genes are TRBV11-2 and TRBJ1-3; D gene unclear. The material was blood, obtained from a patient who underwent chemoradiotherapy. The CDR3 DNA reads as TGTGCCAGCAGCTCGGGGTCCTACTCTGGAAACACCATATATTTT. Translating it yields CASSSGSYSGNTIYF. The full variable domain, with the rest looked up from reference TRBV11-2 and TRBJ1-3, is EAGVAQSPRYKIIEKRQSVAFWCNPISGHATLYWYQQILGQGPKLLIQFQNNGVVDDSQLPKDRFSAERLKGVDSTLKIQPAKLEDSAVYLCASSSGSYSGNTIYFGEGSWLTVV.